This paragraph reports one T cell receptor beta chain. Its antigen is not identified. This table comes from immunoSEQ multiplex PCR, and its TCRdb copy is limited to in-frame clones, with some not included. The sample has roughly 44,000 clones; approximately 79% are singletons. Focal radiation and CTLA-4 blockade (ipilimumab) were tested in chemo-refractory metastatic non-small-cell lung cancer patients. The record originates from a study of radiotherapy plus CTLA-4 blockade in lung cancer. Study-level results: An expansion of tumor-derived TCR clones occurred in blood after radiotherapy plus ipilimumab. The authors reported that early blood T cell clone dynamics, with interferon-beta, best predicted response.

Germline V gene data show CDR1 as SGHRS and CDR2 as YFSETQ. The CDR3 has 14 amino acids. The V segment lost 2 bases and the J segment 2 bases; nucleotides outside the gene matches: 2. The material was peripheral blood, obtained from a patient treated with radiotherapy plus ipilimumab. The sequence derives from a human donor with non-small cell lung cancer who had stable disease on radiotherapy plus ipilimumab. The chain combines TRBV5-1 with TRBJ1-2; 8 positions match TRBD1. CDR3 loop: CASSLRTGNYGYTF. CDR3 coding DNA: TGCGCCAGCAGCTTAAGGACAGGGAACTATGGCTACACCTTC.